These T cell receptor beta chains were read from a single sample in a study of regulatory T cells in long-lasting Graves disease. TCRdb re-derived calls from the multiplex PCR reads in MiXCR, one entry per CDR3 protein. The table lists about 660,000 distinct CDR3 sequences, 25% to 35% of them singletons. Sequencing was performed on peripheral blood mononuclear cells (PBMCs), taken when the disease was refractory, from a patient treated with antithyroid drugs. These receptors were obtained from a female donor with Graves disease. Each CDR3 is given with its conserved first and last residue. The D gene is left open where the match is weak. Clone size is shown for a subset of rows, as once, few, many or a class of expanded clone.

J	V	D	size	length	CDR3	DNA
TRBJ1-2	TRBV9	NA	once	14	CASSVNQGDYGYTF	TGTGCCAGCAGCGTAAACCAGGGTGACTATGGCTACACCTTC
TRBJ1-2	TRBV5-8	TRBD1	few	12	CASSGTGRGYTF	TGTGCCAGCAGTGGGACAGGGAGAGGCTACACCTTC
TRBJ1-1	TRBV20-1	TRBD1	NA	11	CSARQGSGAFF	TGCAGTGCGCGACAGGGCTCTGGGGCTTTCTTT
TRBJ1-5	TRBV2	TRBD1	few	15	CASSGAGGRNQPQHF	TGTGCCAGCAGTGGGGCAGGGGGCCGTAATCAGCCCCAGCATTTT
TRBJ1-5	TRBV11-2	NA	NA	14	CASSLDAGNQPQHF	TGTGCCAGCAGCTTAGATGCGGGGAATCAGCCCCAGCATTTT
TRBJ2-5	TRBV3-1	NA	few	14	CASSQGPAQETQYF	TGTGCCAGCAGCCAGGGCCCGGCGCAAGAGACCCAGTACTTC
TRBJ2-7	TRBV6-1	TRBD1	NA	13	CAMRRTGENEQYF	TGTGCCATGAGAAGGACAGGGGAGAACGAGCAGTACTTC
TRBJ1-1	TRBV19	NA	NA	14	CASRVRQASIEAFF	TGTGCCAGTAGGGTGAGACAGGCATCTATTGAAGCTTTCTTT
TRBJ2-1	TRBV6-5	TRBD2	few	14	CASSYRTRYNEQFF	TGTGCCAGCAGTTACCGGACTAGATACAATGAGCAGTTCTTC
TRBJ1-5	TRBV27	NA	NA	15	CAGSPQGISNQPQHF	TGTGCCGGCAGCCCACAGGGAATTAGCAATCAGCCCCAGCATTTT
TRBJ1-2	TRBV27	TRBD1	NA	14	CASRTGGQSYGYTF	TGTGCCAGCAGGACGGGGGGACAGAGCTATGGCTACACCTTC
TRBJ1-1	TRBV5-1	TRBD1	NA	15	CASSLVARGNTEAFF	TGCGCCAGCAGCTTGGTCGCCAGGGGGAATACTGAAGCTTTCTTT
TRBJ1-2	TRBV2	NA	many	13	CASSEAGHYGYTF	TGTGCCAGCAGTGAAGCGGGCCACTATGGCTACACCTTC
TRBJ2-1	TRBV28	TRBD2	NA	15	CASRASGRLHNEQFF	TGTGCCAGCAGGGCTAGCGGGAGGTTACACAATGAGCAGTTCTTC